The clone carrying this TCR beta chain was seen more than once but under ten times. This sample was taken from a study of blood T cell repertoires in COVID-19. Looking at the study overall: Specimens from acute and convalescent COVID-19 originated in the United States, Italy and Spain. The analysed material was cDNA or gDNA that came from T cells, B-cell-depleted T cells, or PBMCs.

V was clipped by 5 bases and J by 6 bases; unmatched bases: 8. The CDR3 has 14 residues. Looked up from germline, CDR1 is KGHDR and CDR2 is SFDVKD. As handled by the study authors: Estimation of nucleated cell counts was performed using reference gene primer amplification. Produced via immunoSEQ multiplex PCR; TCRdb's table is partial and in-frame only. That table gives V, J and clone size, and the DNA gave D and trimming. The sample contains approximately 190,000 clones, around 84% of which appear only once. Sequences were obtained from peripheral blood. This sequence joins TRBV24-1 and TRBJ1-2, with 7 bases matching TRBD1. This clonotype was sampled from a man between 25 and 39 years old with active or convalescent COVID-19. The CDR3 coding sequence is TGTGCCACCAGTGGACTGACAGGGCCCCATGGCTACACCTTC. This gives the protein CATSGLTGPHGYTF.